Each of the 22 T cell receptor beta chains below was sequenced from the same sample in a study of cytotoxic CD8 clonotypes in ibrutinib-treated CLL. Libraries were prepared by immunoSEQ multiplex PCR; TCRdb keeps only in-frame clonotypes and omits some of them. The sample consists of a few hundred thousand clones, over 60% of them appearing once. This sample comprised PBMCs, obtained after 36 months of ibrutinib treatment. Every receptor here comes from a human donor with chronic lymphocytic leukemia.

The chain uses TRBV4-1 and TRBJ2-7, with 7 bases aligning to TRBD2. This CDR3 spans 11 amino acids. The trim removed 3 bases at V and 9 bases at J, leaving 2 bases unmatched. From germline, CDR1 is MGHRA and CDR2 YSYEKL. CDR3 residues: CASSQTSRQYF. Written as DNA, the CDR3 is TGCGCCAGCAGCCAGACTAGCCGGCAGTACTTC.

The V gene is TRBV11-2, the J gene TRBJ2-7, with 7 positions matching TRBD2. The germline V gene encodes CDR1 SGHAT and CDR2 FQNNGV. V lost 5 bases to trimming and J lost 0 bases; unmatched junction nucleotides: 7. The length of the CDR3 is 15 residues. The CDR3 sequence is CASSRSGESSYEQYF. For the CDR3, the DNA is TGTGCCAGCAGCCGCAGCGGGGAGAGCTCCTACGAGCAGTACTTC.

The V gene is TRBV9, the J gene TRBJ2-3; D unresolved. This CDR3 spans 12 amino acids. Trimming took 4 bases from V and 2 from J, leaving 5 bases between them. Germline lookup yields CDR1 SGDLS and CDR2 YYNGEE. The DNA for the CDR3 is TGTGCCAGCAGCTTAAACACAGATACGCAGTATTTT. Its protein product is CASSLNTDTQYF.

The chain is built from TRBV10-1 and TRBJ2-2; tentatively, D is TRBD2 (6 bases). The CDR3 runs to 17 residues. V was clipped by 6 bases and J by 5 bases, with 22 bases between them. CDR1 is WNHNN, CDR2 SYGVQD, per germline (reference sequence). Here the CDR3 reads CASSNLYGRLDTGELFF. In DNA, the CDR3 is TGCGCCAGCAGCAACTTGTACGGGAGACTAGATACCGGGGAGCTGTTTTTT.

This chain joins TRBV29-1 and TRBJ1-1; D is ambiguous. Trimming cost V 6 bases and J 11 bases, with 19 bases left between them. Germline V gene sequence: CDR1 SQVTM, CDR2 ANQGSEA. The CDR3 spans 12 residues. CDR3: CSVATGIPRAFF. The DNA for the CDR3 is TGCAGCGTCGCGACGGGGATCCCTAGGGCTTTCTTT.

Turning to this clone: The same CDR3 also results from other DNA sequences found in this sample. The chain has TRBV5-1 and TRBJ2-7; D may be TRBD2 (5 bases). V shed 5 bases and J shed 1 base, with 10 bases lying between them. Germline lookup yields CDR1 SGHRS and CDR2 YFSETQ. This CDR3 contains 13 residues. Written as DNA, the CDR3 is TGCGCCAGCAGTTTCGGGGATTCCTACGAGCAGTACTTC. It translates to CASSFGDSYEQYF.

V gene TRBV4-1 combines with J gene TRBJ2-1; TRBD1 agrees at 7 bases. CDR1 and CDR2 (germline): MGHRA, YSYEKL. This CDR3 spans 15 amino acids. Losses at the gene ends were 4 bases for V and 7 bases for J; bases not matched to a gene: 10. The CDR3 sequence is CASSLLETGLNEQFF. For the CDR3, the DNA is TGCGCCAGCAGCCTTCTAGAGACAGGGCTGAATGAGCAGTTCTTC.

The CDR3, as DNA: TGCAGCGTCGTTGACGGGGTGAGAAACACCATATATTTT. Its protein is CSVVDGVRNTIYF. The chain recombines TRBV29-1 with TRBJ1-3; D gene uncertain. V was trimmed by 6 bases and J by 5 bases, leaving 14 bases between them. The CDR3 contains 13 residues. The V gene's germline CDR1 is SQVTM and CDR2 ANQGSEA.

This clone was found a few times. CDR3 loop: CASSGSGGYNEQFF. DNA of the CDR3: TGTGCCAGCAGTGGTAGCGGAGGATACAATGAGCAGTTCTTC. V gene TRBV27 combines with J gene TRBJ2-1, with D possibly matching TRBD2 (6 bases). CDR3 size: 14 residues. Per the germline V gene, CDR1 is MNHEY and CDR2 is SMNVEV (reference sequence). The V end lost 5 bases, the J end lost 4 bases, and 12 bases lay between the germline ends.

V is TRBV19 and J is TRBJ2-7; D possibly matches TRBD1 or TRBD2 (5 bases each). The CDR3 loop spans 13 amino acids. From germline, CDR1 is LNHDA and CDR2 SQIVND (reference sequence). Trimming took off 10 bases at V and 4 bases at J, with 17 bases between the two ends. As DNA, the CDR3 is TGTGCCACCGGTCACGGGGCGATTTACGAGCAGTACTTC. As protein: CATGHGAIYEQYF.

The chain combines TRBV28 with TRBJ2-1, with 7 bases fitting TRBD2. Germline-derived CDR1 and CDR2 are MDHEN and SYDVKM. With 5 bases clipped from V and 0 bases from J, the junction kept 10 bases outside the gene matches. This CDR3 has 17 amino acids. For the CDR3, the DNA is TGTGCCAGCAGTACCTGGCTAGCGGCTAACTCCTACAATGAGCAGTTCTTC. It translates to CASSTWLAANSYNEQFF.

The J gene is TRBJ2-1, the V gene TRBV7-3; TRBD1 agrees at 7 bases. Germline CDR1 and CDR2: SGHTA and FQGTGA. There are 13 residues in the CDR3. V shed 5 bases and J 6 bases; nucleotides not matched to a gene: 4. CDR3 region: CASSPGQINEQFF. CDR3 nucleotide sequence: TGTGCCAGCAGCCCGGGACAGATCAATGAGCAGTTCTTC.

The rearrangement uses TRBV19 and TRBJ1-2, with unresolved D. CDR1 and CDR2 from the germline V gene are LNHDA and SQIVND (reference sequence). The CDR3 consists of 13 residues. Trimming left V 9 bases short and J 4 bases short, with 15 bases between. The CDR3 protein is CASQPQNSYGYTF. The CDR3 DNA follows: TGTGCCAGCCAACCTCAAAATTCCTATGGCTACACCTTC.

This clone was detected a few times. CDR3 sequence (DNA): TGTGCCATCAGTGGTGAGGGGATCTATGGCTACACCTTC. It specifies CAISGEGIYGYTF. The chain has TRBV10-3 and TRBJ1-2; a possible D gene is TRBD1 (5 bases). The CDR3 consists of 13 residues. Trimming removed 4 bases from V and 4 bases from J, with 10 bases in between. Germline values: CDR1 ENHRY, CDR2 SYGVKD.

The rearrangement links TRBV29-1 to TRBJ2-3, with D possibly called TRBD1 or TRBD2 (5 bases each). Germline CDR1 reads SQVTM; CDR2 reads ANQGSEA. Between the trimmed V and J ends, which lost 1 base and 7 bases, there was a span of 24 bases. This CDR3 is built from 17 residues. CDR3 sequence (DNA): TGCAGCGTTGAAGTATTGAGGGCAGGGACCGGTGGGAATACGCAGTATTTT. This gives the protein CSVEVLRAGTGGNTQYF.

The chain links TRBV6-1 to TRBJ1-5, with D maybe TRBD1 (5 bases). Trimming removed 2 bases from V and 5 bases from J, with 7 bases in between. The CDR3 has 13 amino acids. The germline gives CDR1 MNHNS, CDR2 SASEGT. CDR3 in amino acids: CASSEQGDQPQHF. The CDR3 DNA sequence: TGTGCCAGCAGTGAACAGGGAGATCAGCCCCAGCATTTT.

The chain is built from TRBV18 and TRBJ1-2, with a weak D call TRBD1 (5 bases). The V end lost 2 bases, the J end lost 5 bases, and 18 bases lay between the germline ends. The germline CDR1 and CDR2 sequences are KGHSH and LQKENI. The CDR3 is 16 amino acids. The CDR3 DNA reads TGTGCCAGCTCACCAAAGGGGCAGGGAGGAGGTTATGGCTACACCTTC. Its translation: CASSPKGQGGGYGYTF.

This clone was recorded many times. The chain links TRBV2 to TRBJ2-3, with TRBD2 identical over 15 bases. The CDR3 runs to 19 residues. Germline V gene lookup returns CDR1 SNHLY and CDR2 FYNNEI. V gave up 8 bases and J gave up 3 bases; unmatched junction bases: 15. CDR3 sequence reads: CASLGLPGTSGGQTDTQYF. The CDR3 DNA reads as TGTGCCAGCCTCGGGTTACCGGGGACTAGCGGGGGGCAGACAGATACGCAGTATTTT.

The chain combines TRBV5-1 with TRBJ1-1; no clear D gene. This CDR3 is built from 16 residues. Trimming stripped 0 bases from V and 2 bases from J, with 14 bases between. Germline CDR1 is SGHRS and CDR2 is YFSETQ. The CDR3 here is CASSLAVHRGNTEAFF. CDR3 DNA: TGCGCCAGCAGCTTGGCCGTCCACAGAGGTAACACTGAAGCTTTCTTT.

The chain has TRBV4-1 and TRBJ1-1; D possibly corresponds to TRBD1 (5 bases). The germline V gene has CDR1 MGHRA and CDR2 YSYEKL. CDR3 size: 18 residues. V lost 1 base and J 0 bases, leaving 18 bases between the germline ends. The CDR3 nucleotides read TGCGCCAGCAGCCAAGTCCTTCGAGGGGTCACCATGAACACTGAAGCTTTCTTT. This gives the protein CASSQVLRGVTMNTEAFF.

CDR3 nucleotide sequence: TGTGCCAGCAGCTTGGGTCCTGGACAGGGAAAAAAACTGTTTTTT. This translates into CASSLGPGQGKKLFF. The V call is TRBV5-8, the J call TRBJ1-4, with 8 nucleotides matching TRBD1. V was pared by 0 bases and J by 9 bases, with 7 bases of the junction left unmatched. The CDR3 runs 15 residues. CDR1 and CDR2 (germline): SGHTS, YDEGEE.

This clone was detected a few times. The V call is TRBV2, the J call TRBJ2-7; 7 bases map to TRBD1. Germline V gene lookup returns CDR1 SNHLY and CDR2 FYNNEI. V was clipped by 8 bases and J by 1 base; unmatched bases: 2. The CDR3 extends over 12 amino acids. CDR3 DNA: TGTGCCAGCGACAGGGCATCCTACGAGCAGTACTTC. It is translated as CASDRASYEQYF.